Following are 6 T cell receptor beta chains from one sample sequenced in a study of blood T cells in healthy people across ages (dated by TCRdb to between 2014 and 2017). The library was generated by 5' RACE. Instrument used: Illumina HiSeq 2500. The second PCR ran for about 6 to 12 cycles and used a J-beta primer mix along with a sample-barcoded 5' primer. Clones were called with MiXCR by TCRdb after fastp trimmed the public reads at Q25, and only in-frame beta chains were retained. Records with the same CDR3 protein are collapsed into one entry carrying the most frequent genes and DNA. The sample contains some 860,000 distinct CDR3 sequences, roughly 50% of them found a single time. Around 25% of the sample is in the top ten clones. The material sequenced was blood. Source of these receptors: a man aged 40-49 years in good health.

A single count supports this clonotype. The rearrangement links TRBV6-2 or TRBV6-3 to TRBJ1-2; 7 bases agree with TRBD1. Germline V gene lookup returns CDR1 MNHEY and CDR2 SVGEGT. The J segment lost 0 bases and the V segment lost 5 bases, leaving 3 bases of the junction unmatched. This CDR3 spans 14 amino acids. The CDR3 here is CASSTGTANYGYTF. The DNA of the CDR3 is TGTGCCAGCAGTACAGGGACAGCTAACTATGGCTACACCTTC.

The CDR3 sequence: CASSGDRGYADTQYF. CDR3 bases: TGTGCCAGCAGCGGGGACAGGGGTTATGCAGATACGCAGTATTTT. The chain carries TRBV28 and TRBJ2-3, with 10 bases fitting TRBD1. This CDR3 contains 15 residues. Germline CDR1 reads MDHEN; CDR2 reads SYDVKM. J gave up 4 bases and V 6 bases, and 7 bases lay outside the gene matches. Variable domain in full (rest from reference TRBV28 and TRBJ2-3): DVKVTQSSRYLVKRTGEKVFLECVQDMDHENMFWYRQDPGLGLRLIYFSYDVKMKEKGDIPEGYSVSREKKERFSLILESASTNQTSMYLCASSGDRGYADTQYFGPGTRLTVL.

This clonotype showed up just once. This rearrangement joins TRBV5-1 to TRBJ2-4; D not certain. Germline-derived CDR1 and CDR2 are SGHRS and YFSETQ. CDR3 length: 10 amino acids. Trimming removed 3 bases at V and 11 bases at J, with 6 bases between. DNA of the CDR3: TGCGCCAGCAGCTCTACTTTTCAGTACTTC. Its protein is CASSSTFQYF.

This clonotype has more than one count but fewer than ten. V and J are TRBV4-3 and TRBJ2-3, with TRBD2 identical over 8 bases. Germline values: CDR1 LGHNA, CDR2 YSLEER. There are 16 residues in the CDR3. With 0 bases clipped from V and 4 bases from J, the junction kept 6 bases outside the gene matches. CDR3 nucleotides: TGCGCCAGCAGCCAAGATCTAACTAGCGGTGCAGATACGCAGTATTTT. Its translation: CASSQDLTSGADTQYF.

This chain uses TRBV27 with TRBJ2-7; D is possibly TRBD2 (7 bases). Germline V gene sequence: CDR1 MNHEY, CDR2 SMNVEV (reference sequence). Trimming took 7 bases from V and 1 from J, leaving 14 bases between them. The CDR3 contains 14 residues. The CDR3 loop is CASKRTAGSYEQYF. The CDR3 region has the DNA TGTGCCAGCAAGAGGACAGCGGGGTCCTACGAGCAGTACTTC.

The chain carries TRBV7-9 and TRBJ2-5; maybe TRBD1 (5 bases). CDR1 SEHNR and CDR2 FQNEAQ come from the germline V gene (reference sequence). The V and J ends lost 1 base and 2 bases respectively, with 14 bases between them. The CDR3 has 16 residues. Here the CDR3 reads CASSLGTFPYQETQYF. The DNA of the CDR3 is TGTGCCAGCAGCTTAGGGACATTTCCCTATCAAGAGACCCAGTACTTC.